Below are 27 T cell receptor beta chains sequenced from a single sample in a study of shared clonotypes between healthy human individuals. The protocol was immunoSEQ multiplex PCR, while the TCRdb copy is restricted to in-frame clones and leaves out a portion. The table has approximately 470,000 clones, roughly 80% seen once. The source material was PBMCs. The receptors come from a woman aged 40 to 50 in good health. Some clones in this sample may be carry-over from other donors' samples.

The chain is built from TRBV11-2 and TRBJ2-7; D gene uncertain. This CDR3 spans 18 amino acids. Germline values: CDR1 SGHAT, CDR2 FQNNGV. The ends were cut back, 0 bases at V and 3 bases at J, with 21 bases in the middle. CDR3 in DNA: TGTGCCAGCAGCTTAGATCACCCCCACAGATCCCCCCGCTACGAGCAGTACTTC. It yields the protein CASSLDHPHRSPRYEQYF.

This chain joins TRBV4-1 and TRBJ2-1, with D perhaps TRBD2 (5 bases). V lost 4 bases and J lost 6, with 13 bases in between. The CDR3 consists of 14 residues. Germline assignment: CDR1 MGHRA and CDR2 YSYEKL. The CDR3 protein is CASSRKTSVNEQFF. DNA for the CDR3: TGCGCCAGCAGCCGAAAAACTAGTGTCAATGAGCAGTTCTTC.

Worth noting for this clone: This probably arose from a read error, given a far larger clone one base away. The chain's CDR3 is CAISYTGSYGYTF. The CDR3 DNA reads as TGTGCCATCAGTTATACAGGGAGCTATGGCTACACCTTC. This chain uses TRBV27 with TRBJ1-2; D might be TRBD1 (6 bases). Germline CDR1 reads MNHEY; CDR2 reads SMNVEV (reference sequence). The CDR3 is 13 residues long.

The chain employs TRBV11-2 and TRBJ2-3; 9 bases line up with TRBD2. J lost 5 bases, V lost 10 bases, and 7 bases had no gene match. CDR3 length: 13 residues. The V gene's germline CDR1 is SGHAT and CDR2 FQNNGV. CDR3 amino acids: CATGLASLDTQYF. In nucleotides, the CDR3 is TGTGCCACAGGACTAGCGTCATTAGATACGCAGTATTTT. The variable domain in full, completed from reference TRBV11-2 and TRBJ2-3, reads EAGVAQSPRYKIIEKRQSVAFWCNPISGHATLYWYQQILGQGPKLLIQFQNNGVVDDSQLPKDRFSAERLKGVDSTLKIQPAKLEDSAVYLCATGLASLDTQYFGPGTRLTVL.

The CDR3 sequence: CASSLDVGLADTQYF. CDR3 nucleotide sequence: TGCGCCAGCAGCTTGGATGTGGGTCTTGCAGATACGCAGTATTTT. The rearrangement uses TRBV5-1 and TRBJ2-3, with unresolved D. The V gene's germline CDR1 is SGHRS and CDR2 YFSETQ. The CDR3 has 15 residues. Trimming left V 0 bases short and J 4 bases short, with 12 bases between.

Concerning this clone: A far larger clone differs by one base, so this is likely a read error. This rearrangement joins TRBV5-4 to TRBJ2-5; 8 nucleotides align to TRBD1. This CDR3 spans 14 amino acids. Germline V gene data show CDR1 as SGHNT and CDR2 as YYREEE (reference sequence). V gave up 5 bases and J gave up 3 bases; unmatched junction bases: 6. CDR3 coding DNA: TGTGCCAGCAGGATATCGACAGGGGAAGAGACCCAGTACTTC. Translated, it gives CASRISTGEETQYF.

The chain recombines TRBV7-3 with TRBJ2-2; no clear D. The CDR3 runs 16 residues. Germline CDR1 is SGHTA and CDR2 is FQGTGA. The V gene lost 3 bases and the J gene lost 6 bases, with 17 bases spanning the gap. The CDR3 reads CASSLVDARAAGELFF. CDR3 bases: TGTGCCAGCAGCTTGGTGGATGCTAGAGCAGCCGGGGAGCTGTTTTTT.

Worth noting for this clone: This likely reflects a read error, since a far larger clone is one base away. This chain links TRBV28 with TRBJ1-1; D not certain. The CDR3 totals 12 residues. Germline CDR1 is MDHEN and CDR2 is SYDVKM. The CDR3 spells CASSFQRTEAIF. The CDR3 bases are TGTGCCAGCAGTTTCCAGAGAACTGAAGCTATCTTT. The variable domain in full, with the rest retrieved from reference TRBV28 and TRBJ1-1, is DVKVTQSSRYLVKRTGEKVFLECVQDMDHENMFWYRQDPGLGLRLIYFSYDVKMKEKGDIPEGYSVSREKKERFSLILESASTNQTSMYLCASSFQRTEAIFGQGTRLTVV.

Regarding this clone: A far larger clone is one nucleotide away, so this likely arose from a read error. Other DNA sequences within the sample encode an identical CDR3. The chain recombines TRBV7-9 with TRBJ1-5, with 8 bases that match TRBD1. In germline, CDR1 is SEHNR, CDR2 FQNEAQ (reference sequence). The CDR3 runs to 13 residues. This CDR3 reads CASSLQGDQPQHF. For the CDR3, the DNA is TGTGCCAGTAGCTTACAGGGGGATCAGCCCCAGCATTTT.

The chain combines TRBV11-1 with TRBJ2-7; 7 nucleotides line up with TRBD1. Unmatched junction bases numbered 10, after V lost 7 bases and J lost 4 bases. CDR3 size: 14 residues. Germline V gene lookup returns CDR1 SGHAT and CDR2 FQDESV (reference sequence). The chain's CDR3 is CASTIIGTDYEQYF. For the CDR3, the DNA is TGTGCCAGCACCATTATCGGGACAGATTACGAGCAGTACTTC.

This chain connects TRBV9 to TRBJ2-1, with D uncertain. Germline CDR1 and CDR2: SGDLS and YYNGEE. V shed 6 bases and J shed 2 bases, with 9 bases lying between them. The CDR3 sequence is 13 residues long. The CDR3 region has the DNA TGTGCCAGCACGGTGGACCCCTACAATGAGCAGTTCTTC. This gives the protein CASTVDPYNEQFF. The complete variable domain, with remaining parts taken from reference TRBV9 and TRBJ2-1, reads DSGVTQTPKHLITATGQRVTLRCSPRSGDLSVYWYQQSLDQGLQFLIQYYNGEERAKGNILERFSAQQFPDLHSELNLSSLELGDSALYFCASTVDPYNEQFFGPGTRLTVL.

This chain joins TRBV28 and TRBJ1-2; D is undetermined. Trimming took 4 bases from V and 5 from J, leaving 14 bases between them. This CDR3 has 14 residues. Germline-derived CDR1 and CDR2 are MDHEN and SYDVKM. The CDR3 region is CASSSPRARYGYTF. The CDR3 bases are TGTGCCAGCAGTTCCCCACGAGCGCGGTATGGCTACACCTTC.

The chain has TRBV28 and TRBJ1-3; D call uncertain. Per the germline V gene, CDR1 is MDHEN and CDR2 is SYDVKM. CDR3 length: 14 amino acids. Trimming removed 6 bases at V and 4 bases at J, with 13 bases between. This CDR3 is CASSLYGEGNTIYF. CDR3 bases: TGTGCCAGCAGCCTCTACGGAGAGGGAAACACCATATATTTT.

Points on this clone: It is likely a read error: a sequence one base away is far more abundant. Additional DNA sequences in this sample encode the identical CDR3. The chain is built from TRBV4-2 and TRBJ1-5, with a possible D match to TRBD1 (6 bases). The CDR3 is 18 amino acids. CDR1 LGHNA and CDR2 YNFKEQ come from the germline V gene. Deletions cut 2 bases from V and 7 bases from J, with 24 bases between. The CDR3 coding sequence is TGTGCCAGCAGCCAACAGCATTACCAACAGGGTTCAAGACAGCCCCAGCATTTT. Residues: CASSQQHYQQGSRQPQHF.

In the case of this clone: A much more abundant neighbour one base away suggests this may be a read error. The V and J genes are TRBV4-1 and TRBJ2-7; the match to TRBD2 covers 10 bases. This CDR3 contains 15 residues. From germline, CDR1 is MGHRA and CDR2 YSYEKL. This CDR3 is CASSQDRGTSDTSRF. CDR3 coding DNA: TGCGCCAGCAGCCAAGATCGGGGGACTAGCGATACCTCCAGATTC.

The DNA of the CDR3 is TGTGCCAGCAGCCAGGACAGCTCCTACGAGCAGTACTTC. Translating it yields CASSQDSSYEQYF. This rearrangement joins TRBV11-3 to TRBJ2-7, with D perhaps TRBD1 (6 bases). Looked up from germline, CDR1 is SGHNT and CDR2 is YENEEA. The CDR3 has 13 residues. Trimming took 5 bases from V and 0 from J, leaving 8 bases between them. Using reference TRBV11-3 and TRBJ2-7 for the parts outside the CDR3, the full variable domain is EAGVVQSPRYKIIEKKQPVAFWCNPISGHNTLYWYLQNLGQGPELLIRYENEEAVDDSQLPKDRFSAERLKGVDSTLKIQPAELGDSAVYLCASSQDSSYEQYFGPGTRLTVT.

The genes are TRBV21-1 and TRBJ2-2; no check of the table's D call, TRBD1, against the DNA was made. TRBV21-1 is a documented pseudogene. The CDR3 is 16 residues long. CDR3: CASSSDREGGFGELFF. The CDR3, as DNA: TGTGCCAGCAGCTCGGACAGGGAAGGTGGGTTCGGGGAGCTGTTTTTT.

This chain joins TRBV9 and TRBJ1-2; TRBD1 agrees at 8 bases. The CDR3 sequence is 15 residues long. The V segment lost 4 bases and the J segment 5 bases; nucleotides outside the gene matches: 10. The V gene's germline CDR1 is SGDLS and CDR2 YYNGEE. This CDR3 is CASSTPPGQVYGYTF. In DNA, the CDR3 is TGTGCCAGCAGCACTCCTCCGGGACAGGTTTATGGCTACACCTTC.

As for this clone: A far more abundant clone sits one base away, making this likely a read error. The chain has TRBV5-6 and TRBJ1-2; D ambiguous. Trimming left V 3 bases short and J 8 bases short, with 11 bases between. CDR1 is SGHDT and CDR2 is YYEEEE in the germline V gene. The CDR3 spans 12 residues. CDR3 residues: CASSSGGQGYTF. As DNA, the CDR3 is TGTGCCAGCAGCTCGGGCGGTCAGGGCTACACCTTC.

The V gene is TRBV6-6, the J gene TRBJ1-2; D not certain. From germline, CDR1 is MNHNY and CDR2 SVGAGI (reference sequence). CDR3 length equals 15 residues. V was clipped by 6 bases and J by 2 bases, with 16 bases between them. CDR3 sequence: CASSSIRPENYGYTF. CDR3 bases: TGTGCCAGCAGCTCTATTCGACCCGAGAACTATGGCTACACCTTC.

The chain links TRBV9 to TRBJ2-2; 13 nucleotides align to TRBD2. V was clipped by 4 bases and J by 4 bases; unmatched bases: 4. Germline V CDR1 and CDR2: SGDLS, YYNGEE. This CDR3 has 16 amino acids. The CDR3 coding sequence is TGTGCCAGCAGCACCCGGACTAGCGGGAGCACCGGGGAGCTGTTTTTT. Translation: CASSTRTSGSTGELFF.

This clone was counted at least ten times. The sample has other DNA sequences that encode this CDR3 too. The chain combines TRBV7-3 with TRBJ2-2; D gene unclear. V was cut by 5 bases and J by 0 bases, with 1 base left in between. The CDR3 sequence is 12 residues long. In germline, CDR1 is SGHTA, CDR2 FQGTGA. CDR3 in DNA: TGTGCCAGCAGCACGAACACCGGGGAGCTGTTTTTT. Translation: CASSTNTGELFF.

The V and J genes are TRBV15 and TRBJ1-2; 8 bases align to TRBD1. There are 16 residues in the CDR3. V was clipped by 2 bases and J by 5 bases; unmatched bases: 10. Germline-derived CDR1 and CDR2 are LNHNV and YYDKDF (reference sequence). The CDR3 reads CATSRTGTGADYGYTF. Here the CDR3 DNA reads TGTGCCACCAGCAGAACCGGGACAGGCGCAGATTATGGCTACACCTTC.

This sequence joins TRBV2 and TRBJ1-2; no clear D gene. V shed 2 bases and J shed 0 bases, with 7 bases lying between them. Germline values: CDR1 SNHLY, CDR2 FYNNEI. The CDR3 contains 14 residues. The CDR3 sequence is CASSETLANYGYTF. As DNA, the CDR3 is TGTGCCAGCAGTGAAACTTTAGCTAACTATGGCTACACCTTC.

The rearrangement links TRBV29-1 to TRBJ2-7; D is perhaps TRBD2 (5 bases). Trimming removed 6 bases from V and 6 bases from J, with 21 bases in between. This CDR3 spans 14 amino acids. Germline V gene data show CDR1 as SQVTM and CDR2 as ANQGSEA. In DNA, the CDR3 is TGCAGCGTGCTCAGGCCGGAGGCTCAGCGCGAGCAGTACTTC. This sequence encodes CSVLRPEAQREQYF.

The rearrangement links TRBV7-9 to TRBJ2-1, with TRBD1 identical over 8 bases. Germline values: CDR1 SEHNR, CDR2 FQNEAQ (reference sequence). The junction had 10 bases not matched to a gene; V was cut back by 5 bases and J by 4 bases. CDR3 length: 16 residues. The CDR3 spells CASSRDDRGLYNEQFF. The CDR3 DNA reads TGTGCCAGCAGCCGGGACGACAGGGGCCTTTACAATGAGCAGTTCTTC.

The V gene is TRBV9, the J gene TRBJ2-1; the D call may be TRBD1 or TRBD2 (6 bases each). V was trimmed by 0 bases and J by 6 bases, leaving 13 bases between them. This CDR3 spans 15 amino acids. The germline CDR1 and CDR2 sequences are SGDLS and YYNGEE. The CDR3 DNA is TGTGCCAGCAGCGTAGCAGGAGGGGGACTCAATGAGCAGTTCTTC. It codes for CASSVAGGGLNEQFF.